Listed below are T cell receptor beta chains from one sample, sequenced in a study of identical twins. TCRdb recomputed calls from the 5' RACE reads with MiXCR, one row per CDR3 protein. This sample has 700,000 or so distinct CDR3 sequences, with 21% found just once. The same sample was also used in a study of T cells expressing NK-cell markers.

Material for sequencing was PBMCs. The receptors here all came from a young woman in good health. Both conserved end residues are part of each CDR3. The order of the fields is J gene, V gene, D gene, clone size, CDR3 DNA, CDR3 protein. A D gene is named only where the DNA matches it firmly. Not every row has a clone size; where given, it reads once, few, many or a size class.

j_call: TRBJ2-7
v_call: TRBV2
d_call: -
clone_size: few
cdr3_nt: TGTGCCAGCAGTGAAGCGACGACAGGTAGCTCCTACGAGCAGTACTTC
cdr3_aa: CASSEATTGSSYEQYF

j_call: TRBJ1-5
v_call: TRBV4-3
d_call: TRBD1
clone_size: many
cdr3_nt: TGCGCCAGCAGCCAAGACATACGACAGGGCGGGCAGCCCCAGCATTTT
cdr3_aa: CASSQDIRQGGQPQHF

j_call: TRBJ1-2
v_call: TRBV20-1
d_call: -
clone_size: -
cdr3_nt: TGCAGTGCTAGAGATCACGGGGGAGGCTATGGCTACACCTTC
cdr3_aa: CSARDHGGGYGYTF

j_call: TRBJ2-6
v_call: TRBV16
d_call: -
clone_size: few
cdr3_nt: TGTGCCAGCGCCTCAGACTCTGGGGCCAACGTCCTGACTTTC
cdr3_aa: CASASDSGANVLTF

j_call: TRBJ2-7
v_call: TRBV20-1
d_call: -
clone_size: -
cdr3_nt: TGCAGTGCTAGCGGTAGGGTCGGGCACGAGCAGTACTTC
cdr3_aa: CSASGRVGHEQYF

j_call: TRBJ1-1
v_call: TRBV12-3/TRBV12-4
d_call: TRBD1
clone_size: -
cdr3_nt: TGTGCCAGCACCATGGACAGGGTGAGCACTGAAGCTTTCTTT
cdr3_aa: CASTMDRVSTEAFF

j_call: TRBJ2-1
v_call: TRBV5-1
d_call: TRBD2
clone_size: few
cdr3_nt: TGCGCCAGCAGTTACGGGACTAGCGGGGCGGATGAGCAGTTCTTC
cdr3_aa: CASSYGTSGADEQFF

j_call: TRBJ2-7
v_call: TRBV5-1
d_call: -
clone_size: few
cdr3_nt: TGCGCCAGTTACGAACCCGGGACGGCATCCTACGAGCAGTACTTC
cdr3_aa: CASYEPGTASYEQYF

j_call: TRBJ2-7
v_call: TRBV3-1
d_call: -
clone_size: -
cdr3_nt: TGTGCCAGCAGCCAAAGAGAGTCAACCTACGAGCAGTACTTC
cdr3_aa: CASSQRESTYEQYF

j_call: TRBJ2-1
v_call: TRBV12-3/TRBV12-4
d_call: TRBD2
clone_size: -
cdr3_nt: TGTGCCACCGGGACTAGCGGGAGGATTGAGCAGTTCTTC
cdr3_aa: CATGTSGRIEQFF

j_call: TRBJ2-7
v_call: TRBV12-3/TRBV12-4
d_call: TRBD1
clone_size: few
cdr3_nt: TGTGCCAGCAGTATCCTACAGGGGGTTGGGTTTTACGAGCAGTACTTC
cdr3_aa: CASSILQGVGFYEQYF

j_call: TRBJ2-5
v_call: TRBV12-3/TRBV12-4
d_call: -
clone_size: few
cdr3_nt: TGTGCCAGCAGTTTAGCGGCCGCCCGGGATTCGTACCAAGAGACCCAGTACTTC
cdr3_aa: CASSLAAARDSYQETQYF

j_call: TRBJ2-7
v_call: TRBV12-3/TRBV12-4
d_call: -
clone_size: few
cdr3_nt: TGTGCCACCTCGACTCTCTCCCCAGGCGAGCAGTACTTC
cdr3_aa: CATSTLSPGEQYF

j_call: TRBJ2-7
v_call: TRBV20-1
d_call: TRBD1
clone_size: -
cdr3_nt: TGCAGTGCTACAACCGGGACAGGATGGGCCTACGAGCAGTACTTC
cdr3_aa: CSATTGTGWAYEQYF

j_call: TRBJ1-4
v_call: TRBV7-2
d_call: -
clone_size: -
cdr3_nt: TGTGCCAGCACCCTAATGGGAAAACTGTTTTTT
cdr3_aa: CASTLMGKLFF

j_call: TRBJ2-7
v_call: TRBV29-1
d_call: -
clone_size: -
cdr3_nt: TGCAGCGTTGAGATAGGGGGCTACGAGCAGTACTTC
cdr3_aa: CSVEIGGYEQYF

j_call: TRBJ1-1
v_call: TRBV27
d_call: TRBD1
clone_size: many
cdr3_nt: TGTGCCAGCAGTTCGTACGGACAGGGGGCGCTCACTGAAGCTTTCTTT
cdr3_aa: CASSSYGQGALTEAFF

j_call: TRBJ1-1
v_call: TRBV5-1
d_call: -
clone_size: few
cdr3_nt: TGCGCCAGCAGCCCCCGGGAGGGGACTGAAGCTTTCTTT
cdr3_aa: CASSPREGTEAFF

j_call: TRBJ2-7
v_call: TRBV12-3/TRBV12-4
d_call: -
clone_size: few
cdr3_nt: TGTGCCAGCAGTTTTCGGTGGCAGGAAAGGTACGAGCAGTACTTC
cdr3_aa: CASSFRWQERYEQYF

j_call: TRBJ2-1
v_call: TRBV20-1
d_call: -
clone_size: -
cdr3_nt: TGCAGTGCTAGAGAAGGGGCGGGGTGGCACAATGAGCAGTTCTTC
cdr3_aa: CSAREGAGWHNEQFF

j_call: TRBJ2-7
v_call: TRBV9
d_call: TRBD2
clone_size: few
cdr3_nt: TGTGCCAGCAGCGTTGGGAGCGGGGTGGGCTCCTACGAGCAGTACTTC
cdr3_aa: CASSVGSGVGSYEQYF

j_call: TRBJ1-4
v_call: TRBV6-1
d_call: -
clone_size: few
cdr3_nt: TGTGCCAGCAGTCAGTTCCAGACTAATGAAAAACTGTTTTTT
cdr3_aa: CASSQFQTNEKLFF

j_call: TRBJ2-3
v_call: TRBV27
d_call: -
clone_size: -
cdr3_nt: TGTGCCAGCAGTTTATCGCTAAGGGGGATGGATACGCAGTATTTT
cdr3_aa: CASSLSLRGMDTQYF

j_call: TRBJ2-2
v_call: TRBV7-9
d_call: -
clone_size: -
cdr3_nt: TGTGCCAGCAGCTTAGGGGGTACACCCGGGGAGCTGTTTTTT
cdr3_aa: CASSLGGTPGELFF

j_call: TRBJ2-3
v_call: TRBV12-3/TRBV12-4
d_call: -
clone_size: -
cdr3_nt: TGTGCCAGCAGTTTGGCCTACGACACGGGCCCGCAGTATTTT
cdr3_aa: CASSLAYDTGPQYF

j_call: TRBJ1-4
v_call: TRBV9
d_call: -
clone_size: many
cdr3_nt: TGTGCCAGCAGCGTAGGTCCTCAGGCTAATGAAAAACTGTTTTTT
cdr3_aa: CASSVGPQANEKLFF

j_call: TRBJ2-7
v_call: TRBV6-1
d_call: TRBD2
clone_size: -
cdr3_nt: TGTGCCAGCAGTCTAGCGGGAACGGTTTACGAGCAGTACTTC
cdr3_aa: CASSLAGTVYEQYF

j_call: TRBJ2-1
v_call: TRBV4-1
d_call: TRBD1
clone_size: few
cdr3_nt: TGCGCCAGCAGCGTACGAACAGGGGGAGGTGGGAATGAGCAGTTCTTC
cdr3_aa: CASSVRTGGGGNEQFF

j_call: TRBJ2-3
v_call: TRBV10-1
d_call: -
clone_size: -
cdr3_nt: TGCGCCAGCAGTGGAGTCCGAAGCACAGATACGCAGTATTTT
cdr3_aa: CASSGVRSTDTQYF

j_call: TRBJ2-7
v_call: TRBV6-1
d_call: -
clone_size: -
cdr3_nt: TGTGCCAGCATGGTCCTGGAGACCTACGAGCAGTACTTC
cdr3_aa: CASMVLETYEQYF

j_call: TRBJ2-2
v_call: TRBV12-3/TRBV12-4
d_call: -
clone_size: -
cdr3_nt: TGTGCCAGCTTCTATGCGGAGCTGTTTTTT
cdr3_aa: CASFYAELFF

j_call: TRBJ2-1
v_call: TRBV5-6
d_call: -
clone_size: -
cdr3_nt: TGTGCCAGCAGCTTGGAGGGGGGGCCACTCAATGAGCAGTTCTTC
cdr3_aa: CASSLEGGPLNEQFF

j_call: TRBJ2-7
v_call: TRBV5-1
d_call: TRBD1
clone_size: -
cdr3_nt: TGCGCCAGCAGCTTGTTGACAGGGGGACACTTCGACGAGCAGTACTTC
cdr3_aa: CASSLLTGGHFDEQYF

j_call: TRBJ1-6
v_call: TRBV6-5
d_call: -
clone_size: few
cdr3_nt: TGTGCCAGCAGTTACCGTGACTCGGGCGGAAATTCACCCCTCCACTTT
cdr3_aa: CASSYRDSGGNSPLHF

j_call: TRBJ2-3
v_call: TRBV6-1
d_call: -
clone_size: few
cdr3_nt: TGTGCCAGCAGAGCCCGGGACCCGAGAGGGACAGATACGCAGTATTTT
cdr3_aa: CASRARDPRGTDTQYF

j_call: TRBJ2-1
v_call: TRBV6-1
d_call: TRBD2
clone_size: few
cdr3_nt: TGTGCCAGCAGCCGCGGGAGGGTAGAATCCTACAATGAGCAGTTCTTC
cdr3_aa: CASSRGRVESYNEQFF

j_call: TRBJ2-1
v_call: TRBV5-1
d_call: -
clone_size: few
cdr3_nt: TGCGCCAGCAGCAACAGAACCTCCTACAATGAGCAGTTCTTC
cdr3_aa: CASSNRTSYNEQFF

j_call: TRBJ2-5
v_call: TRBV7-9
d_call: TRBD2
clone_size: -
cdr3_nt: TGTGCCAGCAGCCCAAGACTAGCGGGGGTACTCCAAGAGACCCAGTACTTC
cdr3_aa: CASSPRLAGVLQETQYF

j_call: TRBJ1-1
v_call: TRBV4-1
d_call: -
clone_size: -
cdr3_nt: TGCGCCAGCAGCCAGTTACTTAGGAACACTGAAGCTTTCTTT
cdr3_aa: CASSQLLRNTEAFF

j_call: TRBJ2-3
v_call: TRBV7-9
d_call: TRBD2
clone_size: -
cdr3_nt: TGTGCCAGCAGCCATGGACTAGCGGGACAGTCAGATACGCAGTATTTT
cdr3_aa: CASSHGLAGQSDTQYF

j_call: TRBJ1-2
v_call: TRBV12-3/TRBV12-4
d_call: -
clone_size: -
cdr3_nt: TGTGCCAGCAGTTTAGGGGATCCGGGGGCGGAAGGCTACACCTTC
cdr3_aa: CASSLGDPGAEGYTF

j_call: TRBJ2-5
v_call: TRBV12-3/TRBV12-4
d_call: TRBD2
clone_size: -
cdr3_nt: TGTGCCAGCACCGGTTGGGAGCGGGGGGGCTGGGAGACCCAGTACTTC
cdr3_aa: CASTGWERGGWETQYF

j_call: TRBJ2-7
v_call: TRBV21-1
d_call: -
clone_size: -
cdr3_nt: TGTGCCAGCAGCAAAGTTGACAGGGTTCCCCCTCCCTACGAGCAGTACTTC
cdr3_aa: CASSKVDRVPPPYEQYF

j_call: TRBJ2-5
v_call: TRBV6-5
d_call: -
clone_size: -
cdr3_nt: TGTGCCAGCAGTTACAAGGGTTGGCAAGAGACCCAGTACTTC
cdr3_aa: CASSYKGWQETQYF

j_call: TRBJ2-4
v_call: TRBV6-1
d_call: TRBD2
clone_size: -
cdr3_nt: TGTGCCAGCAGTGAACCTAGCGGGGGGCTGAGTTGGAACACTCAGTACTTC
cdr3_aa: CASSEPSGGLSWNTQYF

j_call: TRBJ2-1
v_call: TRBV29-1
d_call: TRBD1
clone_size: many
cdr3_nt: TGCAGCACCGCGGGACAGGGTTACAATGAGCAGTTCTTC
cdr3_aa: CSTAGQGYNEQFF

j_call: TRBJ1-2
v_call: TRBV9
d_call: -
clone_size: -
cdr3_nt: TGTGCCAGCAGTCGGCGGGGGGTTTATGGCTACACCTTC
cdr3_aa: CASSRRGVYGYTF

j_call: TRBJ2-5
v_call: TRBV7-2
d_call: TRBD2
clone_size: -
cdr3_nt: TGTGCCAGCAGCCCCAGGACTAGCTGGGAGACCCAGTACTTC
cdr3_aa: CASSPRTSWETQYF

j_call: TRBJ1-2
v_call: TRBV12-3/TRBV12-4
d_call: -
clone_size: few
cdr3_nt: TGTGCCAGCAGTCCCACTATCCCCGGCGGCTACACCTTC
cdr3_aa: CASSPTIPGGYTF

j_call: TRBJ2-1
v_call: TRBV5-1
d_call: -
clone_size: few
cdr3_nt: TGCGCCAGTTTCGACACGTCCTACAATGAGCAGTTCTTC
cdr3_aa: CASFDTSYNEQFF

j_call: TRBJ1-2
v_call: TRBV5-1
d_call: -
clone_size: few
cdr3_nt: TGCGCCAGCAGTGCGACAGGAGCTAACTATGGCTACACCTTC
cdr3_aa: CASSATGANYGYTF

j_call: TRBJ2-2
v_call: TRBV4-3
d_call: -
clone_size: many
cdr3_nt: TGCGCCAGCAGCCCCGCCGTGGGGGATCCCATACTTCGTCACACCGGGGAGCTGTTTTTT
cdr3_aa: CASSPAVGDPILRHTGELFF

j_call: TRBJ1-4
v_call: TRBV15
d_call: -
clone_size: -
cdr3_nt: TGTGCCACCAGCACCAGGAGGTTCCCAACTAATGAAAAACTGTTTTTT
cdr3_aa: CATSTRRFPTNEKLFF

j_call: TRBJ2-1
v_call: TRBV6-1
d_call: -
clone_size: few
cdr3_nt: TGTGCCAGCAGGACTGGGGGGGCTCAGGAGCAGTTCTTC
cdr3_aa: CASRTGGAQEQFF